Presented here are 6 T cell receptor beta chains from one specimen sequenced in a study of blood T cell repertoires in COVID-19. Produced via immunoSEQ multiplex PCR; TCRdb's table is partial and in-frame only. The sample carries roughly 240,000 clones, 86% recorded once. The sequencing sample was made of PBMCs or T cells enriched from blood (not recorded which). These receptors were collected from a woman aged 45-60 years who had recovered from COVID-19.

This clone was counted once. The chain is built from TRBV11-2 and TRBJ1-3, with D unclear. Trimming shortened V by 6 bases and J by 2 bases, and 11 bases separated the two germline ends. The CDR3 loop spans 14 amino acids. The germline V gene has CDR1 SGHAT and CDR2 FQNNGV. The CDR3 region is CASSQRGTGNTIYF. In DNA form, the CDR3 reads TGTGCCAGCAGTCAACGGGGTACTGGAAACACCATATATTTT. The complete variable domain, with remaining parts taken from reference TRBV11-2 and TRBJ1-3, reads EAGVAQSPRYKIIEKRQSVAFWCNPISGHATLYWYQQILGQGPKLLIQFQNNGVVDDSQLPKDRFSAERLKGVDSTLKIQPAKLEDSAVYLCASSQRGTGNTIYFGEGSWLTVV.

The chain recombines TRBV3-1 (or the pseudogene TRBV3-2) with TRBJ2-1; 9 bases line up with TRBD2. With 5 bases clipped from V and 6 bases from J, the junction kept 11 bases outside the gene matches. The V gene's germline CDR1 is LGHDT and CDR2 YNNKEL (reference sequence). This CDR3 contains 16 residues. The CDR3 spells CASSEGAGGPFNEQFF. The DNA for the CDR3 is TGTGCCAGCAGCGAAGGGGCGGGAGGGCCTTTCAATGAGCAGTTCTTC.

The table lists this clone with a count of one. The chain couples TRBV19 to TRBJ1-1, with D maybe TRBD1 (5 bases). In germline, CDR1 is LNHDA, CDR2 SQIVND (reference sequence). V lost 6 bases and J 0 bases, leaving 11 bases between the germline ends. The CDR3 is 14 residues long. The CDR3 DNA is TGTGCCAGTAGCTACAGGACTATGAACACTGAAGCTTTCTTT. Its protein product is CASSYRTMNTEAFF.

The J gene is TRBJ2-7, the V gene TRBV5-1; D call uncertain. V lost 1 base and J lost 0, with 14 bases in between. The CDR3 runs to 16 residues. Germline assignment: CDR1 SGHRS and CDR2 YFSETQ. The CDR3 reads CASSLSLYGRSYEQYF. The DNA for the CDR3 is TGCGCCAGCAGCTTGTCTCTCTATGGTCGCTCCTACGAGCAGTACTTC.

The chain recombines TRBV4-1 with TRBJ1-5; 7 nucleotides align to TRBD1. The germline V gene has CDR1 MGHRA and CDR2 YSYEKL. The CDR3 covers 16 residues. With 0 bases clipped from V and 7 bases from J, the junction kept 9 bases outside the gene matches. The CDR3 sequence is CASSQEITGVGQPQHF. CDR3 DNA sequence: TGCGCCAGCAGCCAAGAAATAACAGGGGTGGGGCAGCCCCAGCATTTT.

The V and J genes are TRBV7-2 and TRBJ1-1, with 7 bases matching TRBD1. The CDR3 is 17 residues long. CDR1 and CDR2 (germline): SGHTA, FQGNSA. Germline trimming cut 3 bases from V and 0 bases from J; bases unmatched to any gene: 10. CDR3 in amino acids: CASSFGRDTGVNTEAFF. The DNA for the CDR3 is TGTGCCAGCAGCTTCGGACGCGACACAGGGGTGAACACTGAAGCTTTCTTT.